The entry below gives a single T cell receptor beta chain sequence along with its context. The antigen is unknown. The CDR3 goes on 3 residues after the read ends, and that part is filled in from the germline J gene. CDR1 is SNHLY, CDR2 FYNNEI, per germline. Between the trimmed V and J ends, which lost 4 bases and 7 bases, there was a span of 10 bases. This CDR3 has 13 amino acids. These data originate in a study of T cells in women clearing cervical HPV infection. Findings of the study overall: Controls had more TRBV6-7 (0.16%) than cases (approximately 0.11%).

Libraries were prepared by immunoSEQ multiplex PCR; TCRdb keeps only in-frame clonotypes and omits some of them. This table lists about 34,000 clones. Specimen: blood buffy coat. The receptor's source is a woman between 18 and 70 years old with a cervical HPV16 infection that either progressed to CIN3+ or cleared (not recorded which). The rearrangement links TRBV2 to TRBJ2-2; D may match TRBD1 or TRBD2 (6 bases each). The CDR3 spells CASSVQGGGELFF. Incomplete CDR3 DNA: TGTGCCAGCAGTGTACAGGGAGGCGGGGAG.